This T cell receptor (beta chain) was sequenced for a study of human T cells and chemical hapten exposure. General study points: Versus controls, expanded TCRs had significantly more large CDR3 similarity clusters.

A word on this clonotype: Antigen specificity is unknown.

Time point defined: patch test 1, 2 weeks after DPC sensitization. As to treatment: therapeutic diphenylcyclopropenone sensitization with weekly scalp DPC. Trimming took 7 bases from V and 0 from J, leaving 6 bases between them. This CDR3 spans 12 amino acids. Individual cDNA molecules had unique molecular identifiers attached to them by the library. MiXCR, applied by TCRdb to the RACE reads, yields one record per CDR3 protein. The sample has 150,000 to 200,000 distinct CDR3 sequences, about a fifth seen once. The TCR sequence derives from a woman aged 45-65 years with alopecia areata. Some clones in this sample may be carry-over from other donors' samples. The chain has TRBV12-3 or TRBV12-4 and TRBJ1-1; D uncertain. The sample was whole blood, taken in connection with sensitization to the hapten diphenylcyclopropenone (DPC). CDR3 protein: CASIDMNTEAFF. CDR3 nucleotide sequence: TGTGCCAGCATAGACATGAACACTGAAGCTTTCTTT.